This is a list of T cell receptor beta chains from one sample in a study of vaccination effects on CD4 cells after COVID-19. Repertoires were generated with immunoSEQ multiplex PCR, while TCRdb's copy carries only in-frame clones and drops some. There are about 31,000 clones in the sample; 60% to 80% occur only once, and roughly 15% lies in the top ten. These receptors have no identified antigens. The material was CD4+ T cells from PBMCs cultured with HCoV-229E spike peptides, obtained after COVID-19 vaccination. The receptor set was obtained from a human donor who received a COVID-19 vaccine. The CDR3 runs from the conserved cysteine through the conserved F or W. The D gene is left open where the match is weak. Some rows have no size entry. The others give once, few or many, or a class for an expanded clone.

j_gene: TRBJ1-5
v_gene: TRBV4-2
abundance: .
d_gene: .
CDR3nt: TGTGCCAGCAGCCAAGATGGGGATAGCAATCAGCCCCAGCATTTT
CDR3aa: CASSQDGDSNQPQHF

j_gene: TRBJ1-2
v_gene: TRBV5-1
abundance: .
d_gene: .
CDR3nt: TGCGCCAGCAGCTTGTCGGCAGGGAAGTATGGCTACACCTTC
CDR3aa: CASSLSAGKYGYTF

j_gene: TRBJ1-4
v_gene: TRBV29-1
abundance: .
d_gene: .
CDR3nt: TGCAGCGTTGCTGGGCAGGGTATTGAAAAACTGTTTTTT
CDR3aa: CSVAGQGIEKLFF

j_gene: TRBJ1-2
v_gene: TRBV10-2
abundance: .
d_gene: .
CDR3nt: TGCGCCAGCAGTGACCGACTACAGGGACTCTATGGCTACACCTTC
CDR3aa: CASSDRLQGLYGYTF

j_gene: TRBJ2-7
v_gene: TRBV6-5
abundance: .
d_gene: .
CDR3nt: TGTGCCAGCATTGCCAGGAGCTCCTACGAGCAGTACTTC
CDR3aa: CASIARSSYEQYF

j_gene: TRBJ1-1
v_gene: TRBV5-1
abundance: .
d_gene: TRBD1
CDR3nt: TGCGCCAGCAGCTTCAACAGGGGGCAGCAGGACACTGAAGCTTTCTTT
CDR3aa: CASSFNRGQQDTEAFF

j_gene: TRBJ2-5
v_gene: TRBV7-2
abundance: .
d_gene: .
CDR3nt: TGTGCCAGCAGTCGAGGGGGATTTGGGGAGACCCAGTACTTC
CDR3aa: CASSRGGFGETQYF

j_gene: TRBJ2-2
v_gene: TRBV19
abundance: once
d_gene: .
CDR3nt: TGTGCCAGTATTGCAGGGCCCTCCACCGGGGAGCTGTTTTTT
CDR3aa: CASIAGPSTGELFF

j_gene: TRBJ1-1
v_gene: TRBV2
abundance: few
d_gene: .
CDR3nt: TGTGCCAGCAGGAGGAACACTGAAGCTTTCTTT
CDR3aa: CASRRNTEAFF

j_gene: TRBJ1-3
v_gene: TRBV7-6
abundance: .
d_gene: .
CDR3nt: TGTGCCAGCAGCTTAGGGACTGGAAACACCATATATTTT
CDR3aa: CASSLGTGNTIYF

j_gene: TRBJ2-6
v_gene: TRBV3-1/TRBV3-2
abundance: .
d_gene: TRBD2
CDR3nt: TGTGCCAGCAGCCAAGCCCTAACTAGCGGGTCTGGGGCCAACGTCCTGACTTTC
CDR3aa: CASSQALTSGSGANVLTF

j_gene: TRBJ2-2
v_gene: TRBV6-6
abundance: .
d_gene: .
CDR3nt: TGTGCCAGCAGTTATAACAGGGTTACGAACACCGGGGAGCTGTTTTTT
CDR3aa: CASSYNRVTNTGELFF

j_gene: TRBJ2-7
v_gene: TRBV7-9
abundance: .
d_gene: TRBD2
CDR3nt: TGTGCCAGCAGTCCTGGACTAGCGGGATACGAGCAGTACTTC
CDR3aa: CASSPGLAGYEQYF

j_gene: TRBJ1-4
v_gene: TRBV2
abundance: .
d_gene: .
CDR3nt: TGTGCCAGCAGTGGTGGGTTTTCTACTAATGAAAAACTGTTTTTT
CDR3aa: CASSGGFSTNEKLFF

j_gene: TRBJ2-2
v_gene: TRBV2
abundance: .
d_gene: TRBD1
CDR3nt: TGTGCCAGCAGGGACAGGGAAAACACCGGGGAGCTGTTTTTT
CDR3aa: CASRDRENTGELFF

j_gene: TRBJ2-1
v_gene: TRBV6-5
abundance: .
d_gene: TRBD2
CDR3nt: TGTGCCAGCAGAGGACTAGCGGGAGTATACAATGAGCAGTTCTTC
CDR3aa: CASRGLAGVYNEQFF

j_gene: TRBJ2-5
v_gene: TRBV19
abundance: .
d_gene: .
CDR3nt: TGTGCCAGTAAAAAGGCCGGTCAGGGGGGGATGGAGACCCAGTACTTC
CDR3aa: CASKKAGQGGMETQYF

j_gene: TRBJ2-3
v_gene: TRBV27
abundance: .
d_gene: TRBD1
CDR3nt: TGTGCCAGCAGTCTAATACAGGGGATCGGCACAGATACGCAGTATTTT
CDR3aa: CASSLIQGIGTDTQYF

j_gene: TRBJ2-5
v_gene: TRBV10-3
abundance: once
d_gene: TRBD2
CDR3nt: TGTGCCATCAGTGAGTCAAGCGGGGGCCAAGAGACCCAGTACTTC
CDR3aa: CAISESSGGQETQYF

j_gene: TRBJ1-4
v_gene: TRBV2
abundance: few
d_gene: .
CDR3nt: TGTGCCAGCCTCGGTCGTTACAGCCGGAATGAAAAACTGTTTTTT
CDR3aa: CASLGRYSRNEKLFF

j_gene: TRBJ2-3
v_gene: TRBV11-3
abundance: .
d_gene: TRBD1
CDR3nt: TGTGCCAGCAGCTTAGGGTACCGGACAGGGGGGACCACAGATACGCAGTATTTT
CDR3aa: CASSLGYRTGGTTDTQYF

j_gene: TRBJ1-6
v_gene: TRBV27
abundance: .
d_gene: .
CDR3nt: TGTGCCAGCAGTTTCTTGGGGGGGCGAAGTAATTCACCCCTCCACTTT
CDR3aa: CASSFLGGRSNSPLHF

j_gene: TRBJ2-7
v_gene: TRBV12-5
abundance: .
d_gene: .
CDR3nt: TGTGCTAGTGGTTTGCAAAGGGGATCTCAGGGCAGCTCCTACGAGCAGTACTTC
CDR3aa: CASGLQRGSQGSSYEQYF

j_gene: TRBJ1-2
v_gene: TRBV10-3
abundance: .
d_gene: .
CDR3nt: TGTGCCATCAGTGACGCCCGACTCCGGGACACCCTCTATGGCTACACCTTC
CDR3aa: CAISDARLRDTLYGYTF

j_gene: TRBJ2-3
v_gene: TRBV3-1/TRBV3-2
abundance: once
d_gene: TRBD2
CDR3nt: TGTGCCAGCAAGGCTAGCGGGCCCACAGATACGCAGTATTTT
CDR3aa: CASKASGPTDTQYF

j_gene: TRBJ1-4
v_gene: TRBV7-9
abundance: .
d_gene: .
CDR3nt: TGTGCCAGCAGCTTACTAGCTAATGAAAAACTGTTTTTT
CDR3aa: CASSLLANEKLFF

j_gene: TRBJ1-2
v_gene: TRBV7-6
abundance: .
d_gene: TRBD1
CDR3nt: TGTGCCAGCAGCACACGTGGACAGGGCCACTATGGCTACACCTTC
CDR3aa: CASSTRGQGHYGYTF

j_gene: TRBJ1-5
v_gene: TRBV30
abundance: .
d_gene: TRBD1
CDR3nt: TGTGCCTGGTCGGTAAAAGACAGGGCGGATCAGCCCCAGCATTTT
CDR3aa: CAWSVKDRADQPQHF

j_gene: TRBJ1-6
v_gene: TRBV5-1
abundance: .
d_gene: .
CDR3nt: TGCGCCAGCAGCTCAAGTAACGATTCACCCCTCCACTTT
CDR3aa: CASSSSNDSPLHF

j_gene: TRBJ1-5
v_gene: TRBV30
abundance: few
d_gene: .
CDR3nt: TGTGCCTGGACAGATCGCGGACTTAGCAATCAGCCCCAGCATTTT
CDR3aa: CAWTDRGLSNQPQHF

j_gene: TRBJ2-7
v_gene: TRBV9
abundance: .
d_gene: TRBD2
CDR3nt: TGTGCCAGCAGCAGAGGGACTAGCAACTACGAGCAGTACTTC
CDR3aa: CASSRGTSNYEQYF

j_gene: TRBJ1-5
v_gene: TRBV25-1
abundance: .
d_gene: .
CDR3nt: TGTGCCAGCAGGGACGCAGGGGCACAGCAGCCCCAGCATTTT
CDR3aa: CASRDAGAQQPQHF

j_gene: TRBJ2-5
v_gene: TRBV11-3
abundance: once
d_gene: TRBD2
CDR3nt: TGTGCCAGCAGCTTAAGCCCTAGCGGGAGGAGAGAGACCCAGTACTTC
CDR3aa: CASSLSPSGRRETQYF

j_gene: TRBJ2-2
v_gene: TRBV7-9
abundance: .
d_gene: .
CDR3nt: TGTGCCAGCAGCTTCTCGGGAGCGAGTACCGGGGAGCTGTTTTTT
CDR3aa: CASSFSGASTGELFF

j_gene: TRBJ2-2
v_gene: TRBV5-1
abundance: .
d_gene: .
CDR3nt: TGCGCCAGCAGCCCGGGGCCGGGCTACACCGGGGAGCTGTTTTTT
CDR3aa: CASSPGPGYTGELFF

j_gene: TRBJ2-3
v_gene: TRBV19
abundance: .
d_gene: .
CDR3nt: TGTGCCAGTAGTATAGATGGGGCAGATACGCAGTATTTT
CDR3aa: CASSIDGADTQYF

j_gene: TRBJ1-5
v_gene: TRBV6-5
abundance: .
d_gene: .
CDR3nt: TGTGCCAGCAGTTACTCCCCCGATCAGCCCCAGCATTTT
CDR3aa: CASSYSPDQPQHF

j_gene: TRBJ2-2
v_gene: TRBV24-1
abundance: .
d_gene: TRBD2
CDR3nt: TGTGCCACCAGTGATTTGAGACTAGCGGGGGGGCCCGGGGAGCTGTTTTTT
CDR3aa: CATSDLRLAGGPGELFF

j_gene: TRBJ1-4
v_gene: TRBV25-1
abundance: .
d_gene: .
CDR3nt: TGTGCCAGCAGTGAATCCCGGATCGTTGGCCGTGAAAAACTGTTTTTT
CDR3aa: CASSESRIVGREKLFF

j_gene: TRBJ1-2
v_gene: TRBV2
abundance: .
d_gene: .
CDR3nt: TGTGCCAGCAGTGTATTGGAAGGGGAAGGCTACACCTTC
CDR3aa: CASSVLEGEGYTF

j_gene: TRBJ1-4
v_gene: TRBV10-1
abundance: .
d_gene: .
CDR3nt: TGCGCCAGCAGTGAGGGAGGTCGTGAAAAACTGTTTTTT
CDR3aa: CASSEGGREKLFF

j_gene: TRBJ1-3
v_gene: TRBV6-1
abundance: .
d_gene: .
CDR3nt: TGTGCCAGCAGTGACGCAGGGTTACCGGGAAACACCATATATTTT
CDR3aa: CASSDAGLPGNTIYF

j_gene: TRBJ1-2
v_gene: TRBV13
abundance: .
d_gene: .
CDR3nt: TGTGCCAGCAGCTCCGGACGGCGGCAGGGTAAATATTATGGCTACACCTTC
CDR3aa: CASSSGRRQGKYYGYTF

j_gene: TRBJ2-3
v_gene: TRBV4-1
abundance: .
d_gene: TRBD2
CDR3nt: TGCGCCAGCAGCCAATTTGAGCGGGGGGGCACAGATACGCAGTATTTT
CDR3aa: CASSQFERGGTDTQYF

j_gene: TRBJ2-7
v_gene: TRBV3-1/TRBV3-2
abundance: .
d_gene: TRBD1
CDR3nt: TGTGCCAGCAGCCAAGCGTTACGGGACAGCTCCTACGAGCAGTACTTC
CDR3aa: CASSQALRDSSYEQYF

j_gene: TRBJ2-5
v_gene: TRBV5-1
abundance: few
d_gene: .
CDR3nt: TGCGCCAGCAGCTTGGGGAAAGAGACCCAGTACTTC
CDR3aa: CASSLGKETQYF

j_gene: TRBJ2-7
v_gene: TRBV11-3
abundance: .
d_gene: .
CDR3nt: TGTGCCAGCAGCTTAGGACCGAGCTCCTACGAGCAGTACTTC
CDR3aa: CASSLGPSSYEQYF

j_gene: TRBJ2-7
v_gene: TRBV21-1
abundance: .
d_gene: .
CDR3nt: TGTGCCAGCAGCAAGAGTACGTCCTCCGACTACGAGCAGTACTTC
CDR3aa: CASSKSTSSDYEQYF

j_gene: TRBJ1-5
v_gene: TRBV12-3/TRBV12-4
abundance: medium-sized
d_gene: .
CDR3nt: TGTGCCAGCGCCCGGGGAGGCAATCAGCCCCAGCATTTT
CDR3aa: CASARGGNQPQHF

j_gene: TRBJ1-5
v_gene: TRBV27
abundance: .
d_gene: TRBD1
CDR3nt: TGTGCCAGCAGTCCGGGACAGGGATCCTATAGCAATCAGCCCCAGCATTTT
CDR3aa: CASSPGQGSYSNQPQHF

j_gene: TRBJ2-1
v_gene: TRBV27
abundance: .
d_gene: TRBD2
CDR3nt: TGTGCCAGCAGTCTAGCGGGATGGAGTTCCTACAATGAGCAGTTCTTC
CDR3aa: CASSLAGWSSYNEQFF

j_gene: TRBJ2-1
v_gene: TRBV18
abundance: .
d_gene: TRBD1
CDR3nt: TGTGCCAGCTCAGAACGACAGGGAAGTCTTAACAATGAGCAGTTCTTC
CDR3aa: CASSERQGSLNNEQFF

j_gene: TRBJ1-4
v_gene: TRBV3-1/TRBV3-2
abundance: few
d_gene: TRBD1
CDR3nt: TGTGCCAGCAGCCAAGTCCGGGACAGTGAAAAACTGTTTTTT
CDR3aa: CASSQVRDSEKLFF